This T cell receptor beta chain was sequenced during a study of blood T cell repertoires in COVID-19 (TCRdb year 2020). In the study overall: The collaborator samples originated in the United States, Italy and Spain and spanned the acute and convalescent phases of COVID-19. The prospective study material was composed of cDNA or gDNA derived from T cells, B-cell-depleted T cells, or PBMCs. Subjects who had been exposed to COVID-19, were actively infected with it, or had recovered from it provided the deeply sampled blood TCRbeta repertoires that made up the dataset. The repertoires were released in a freely available public database intended as a resource for research on the immune response to SARS-CoV-2. The samples were drawn from the first 160 participants of the ongoing ImmuneRACE study and from 1,254 subjects provided by 6 global collaborators. Sample metadata almost always included a de-identified subject ID, COVID-19 status, age in years and sex. Where available, HLA class I and class II types were obtained from metadata supplied by the sample provider rather than from assay-based typing. The full study reports these points: How much clinical and demographic metadata was included differed by source and by participant, and the metadata was provided uncurated.

One collaborating source in Seattle enrolled patients while the patients were actively infected and followed the patients over time throughout the course of disease. Collaborating institutions collected whole blood in K2EDTA tubes following their own protocols. Collaborator samples were shipped for TCRbeta analysis as frozen whole blood, isolated PBMCs, or DNA extracted from either sample type. TCRbeta CDR3 regions were amplified from genomic DNA by means of the immunoSEQ Assay, a bias-controlled multiplex PCR. The authors processed their data as follows. Nucleated cell counts per sample were estimated from amplification of reference gene primers within the assay. To quantify the absolute abundance of each unique TCRbeta CDR3 rearrangement, sequence reads were collapsed and filtered. For each sample, productive Simpson clonality was calculated by taking the square root of Simpson's diversity index across productive rearrangements. This immuneACCESS table, as held by TCRdb, lists in-frame sequences with V and J called but not all clones. Of the missing ones, under half trace to an unresolved V gene in checked studies; the others have no known cause. V, J and clone size are taken as reported in that table, and D and trimming were inferred from the DNA itself. This sample holds some 300,000 clones; 90% were observed only once. The ten largest clones represent under 1.1% of the sample.

In regard to this clone: Its cognate antigen has yet to be identified. Base quality data are lacking; no much larger clone is found one base away.

The CDR1 and CDR2 encoded by the germline V gene are MNHNS and SASEGT. V lost 1 base and J lost 0 bases; the stretch between them is 15 bases long. The CDR3 measures 17 amino acids from cysteine to phenylalanine. CDR3 DNA is the only sequence kept; it has 51 bases, read in frame from the first base. The source material was peripheral blood. This clonotype was sampled from a woman aged 40 to 50 with COVID-19, enrolled during active disease. The sequence links TRBV6-1 to TRBJ1-1; the D region possibly corresponds to TRBD1 (6 bases align). Here the CDR3 is given as CASSEVPRTALNTEAFF. The nucleotides are TGTGCCAGCAGTGAAGTTCCCAGGACAGCTTTGAACACTGAAGCTTTCTTT.